These T cell receptor beta chains were read from a single sample in a study of CD8 T cells in ankylosing spondylitis. A single record per CDR3 protein comes from TCRdb applying MiXCR to the 5' RACE reads. In the table there are about 140,000 distinct CDR3 sequences, roughly 8.4% of which are singletons. Specimen: synovial fluid, either unsorted or a sorted T cell fraction (not recorded which). Receptors were obtained from a male donor with ankylosing spondylitis. Each CDR3 is given with its conserved first and last residue. A D gene is named only where the DNA matches it firmly. Size is omitted from some rows. Given values are once, few, many or a class for expanded clones.

j_call | clone_size | d_call | v_call | cdr3_nt | cdr3_aa
TRBJ1-1 | few | NA | TRBV28 | TGTGCCAGCAGTCGACAGACTCGAATGGAGACTGAAGCTTTCTTT | CASSRQTRMETEAFF
TRBJ2-5 | many | TRBD2 | TRBV5-1 | TGCGCCAGCAGTCTGGCAGGGGTAGCGGGAGGTATCGGAGAGACCCAGTACTTC | CASSLAGVAGGIGETQYF
TRBJ2-3 | many | TRBD2 | TRBV10-3 | TGTGCCATCAGTGAGGGACTAGCGGGGGGTACGCAGTATTTT | CAISEGLAGGTQYF
TRBJ1-4 | NA | TRBD1 | TRBV10-3 | TGTGCCATCGGGACAGCCTCCGAAAAACTGTTTTTT | CAIGTASEKLFF
TRBJ1-5 | many | NA | TRBV9 | TGTGCCAGCAGCGTAGGGGCAGGGGATCAGCCCCAGCATTTT | CASSVGAGDQPQHF
TRBJ2-1 | NA | NA | TRBV10-3 | TGTGCCATCAGTGAGTCTCCGGGGACGGATTACAATGAGCAGTTCTTC | CAISESPGTDYNEQFF
TRBJ2-4 | many | NA | TRBV20-1 | TGCAGTGTTCTGCTACCTCACCTTGAGAACATTCAGTACTTC | CSVLLPHLENIQYF
TRBJ2-7 | many | NA | TRBV7-8 | TGTGCCAGCAGCTTAGGCTTCCACTCCTACGAGCAGTACTTC | CASSLGFHSYEQYF
TRBJ2-5 | NA | NA | TRBV7-8 | TGTGCCAGCAGACTTTCTCGTGTGACTAGAAGGCAAGAGACCCAGTACTTC | CASRLSRVTRRQETQYF
TRBJ2-3 | NA | NA | TRBV18 | TGTGCCAGCTCCCCTCAGACTGACACAGATACGCAGTATTTT | CASSPQTDTDTQYF
TRBJ2-1 | many | TRBD2 | TRBV5-1 | TGCGCCAGCAGCCTTACTAGCGGGTCCTACAATGAGCAGTTCTTC | CASSLTSGSYNEQFF
TRBJ2-5 | many | TRBD1 | TRBV27 | TGTGCCAGCGCTCTTTACAGGGGGCTGGAGACCCAGTACTTC | CASALYRGLETQYF
TRBJ2-3 | few | TRBD2 | TRBV20-1 | TGCAGTGCTAGAGATTGGTCGCGAGCGGGGGGGCGTGGTGATACGCAGTATTTT | CSARDWSRAGGRGDTQYF